This T cell receptor beta chain is drawn from a study of regulatory T cells in long-lasting Graves disease. About the research overall: The study enrolled newly diagnosed Graves' patients on antithyroid drugs under 3 months. Broader study findings: In persistent patients, shared public clonotypes (about 2,800) outnumbered those in new patients (about 890). Persistent Graves' disease cases displayed lower TCR diversity than newly diagnosed ones. Persistent disease exhibited a predilection for TRBV28, TRBJ1-2 and TRBJ2-5.

Time point: newly diagnosed GD, antithyroid drugs for less than 3 months. Isolated PBMC RNA provided the starting material for the TCR library. Arm-PCR of CDR3 regions and iRepertoire HTBI primers were the basis on which TCR beta libraries were built. From the multiplex PCR reads, TCRdb called clonotypes with MiXCR, one entry per CDR3 protein. The table lists hundreds of thousands of distinct CDR3 sequences, roughly 16% of them singletons. CDR3 size: 13 residues. In germline, CDR1 is SGHTA, CDR2 FQGNSA. The junction had 1 base not matched to a gene; V was cut back by 3 bases and J by 7 bases. In its sample, this clonotype was seen many times. Its matching antigen is unknown. The sample was also linked to a second study, of T cells in Graves' hyperthyroidism and ophthalmopathy.

The source material was peripheral blood mononuclear cells (PBMCs), sampled at new diagnosis, from a patient treated with antithyroid drugs. The source of this sequence is a woman aged 35-65 years with Graves disease. The chain has TRBV7-2 and TRBJ1-4, with TRBD1 identical over 8 bases. CDR3 loop: CASSFDRGEKLFF. In DNA, the CDR3 is TGTGCCAGCAGCTTCGACAGGGGTGAAAAACTGTTTTTT.